Below, 5 T cell receptor beta chains from the same sample are listed, as sequenced in a study of blood T cell repertoires in COVID-19. Repertoires were generated with immunoSEQ multiplex PCR, while TCRdb's copy carries only in-frame clones and drops some. This sample has 130,000 or so clones, with nearly 70% found just once. The sequenced material came from peripheral blood. The receptors here all came from a woman in her 70s with acute or convalescent COVID-19.

The CDR3 is CASRSYTGGYEQYF. The CDR3 DNA reads TGTGCCAGCAGATCTTACACAGGGGGCTACGAGCAGTACTTC. The chain recombines TRBV27 with TRBJ2-7; 8 bases line up with TRBD1. CDR1 is MNHEY, CDR2 SMNVEV, per germline (reference sequence). V gave up 6 bases and J gave up 3 bases; unmatched junction bases: 7. This CDR3 region has 14 residues.

This chain links TRBV15 with TRBJ2-1; the match to TRBD1 covers 9 bases. J lost 4 bases, V lost 5 bases, and 3 bases had no gene match. Germline V lookup: CDR1 LNHNV, CDR2 YYDKDF (reference sequence). CDR3 length: 14 amino acids. The CDR3 DNA reads TGTGCCACCAGCCCGGGACAGGGTTACAATGAGCAGTTCTTC. This gives the protein CATSPGQGYNEQFF. The whole variable domain, remainder taken from reference TRBV15 and TRBJ2-1, is DAMVIQNPRYQVTQFGKPVTLSCSQTLNHNVMYWYQQKSSQAPKLLFHYYDKDFNNEADTPDNFQSRRPNTSFCFLDIRSPGLGDTAMYLCATSPGQGYNEQFFGPGTRLTVL.

The V gene is TRBV6-2 or TRBV6-3, the J gene TRBJ1-1, with 10 bases identical to TRBD1. CDR3 length equals 14 residues. V lost 5 bases, J lost 6 bases, and 6 bases stayed unmatched. CDR1 and CDR2 (germline): MNHEY, SVGEGT. The chain's CDR3 is CASSRQGTGAEAFF. The CDR3 DNA is TGTGCCAGCAGTCGACAAGGGACAGGGGCTGAAGCTTTCTTT.

The chain couples TRBV10-3 to TRBJ1-2, with TRBD1 identical over 8 bases. The germline gives CDR1 ENHRY, CDR2 SYGVKD. CDR3 length equals 14 residues. V shed 4 bases, J shed 0 bases, and the junction held 1 base outside the gene matches. CDR3 region: CAISGGQANYGYTF. CDR3 nucleotides: TGTGCCATCAGTGGGGGACAGGCTAACTATGGCTACACCTTC.

The rearrangement joins TRBV11-3 to TRBJ1-1, with a tentative D call TRBD1 (5 bases). The CDR3 covers 14 residues. CDR1 is SGHNT and CDR2 is YENEEA in the germline V gene. With 6 bases removed from V and 1 base from J, the gap between germline ends came to 12 bases. The CDR3 coding sequence is TGTGCCAGCAGTACTGGGGCTCCGAACACTGAAGCTTTCTTT. It encodes CASSTGAPNTEAFF.